The 5 T cell receptor beta chains listed next were all sequenced from one sample in a study of CD8+ T cells in alopecia areata. RNA, once extracted, was reverse transcribed into cDNA for use as the sequencing template. The method was immunoSEQ multiplex PCR; TCRdb's version includes in-frame clones alone and lacks a portion of them. The sample contains hundreds of thousands of clones, 58% of which appear only once. Described treatment: oral pan-JAK inhibitor, 5-10 mg twice daily. The material was CD4+ T cells sorted from blood, obtained at week 24, from a patient treated with tofacitinib. All receptors derive from a human donor with alopecia areata.

The chain joins TRBV5-1 to TRBJ2-3; 12 positions agree with TRBD1. CDR3 size: 16 residues. Germline CDR1 reads SGHRS; CDR2 reads YFSETQ. V shed 4 bases, J shed 2 bases, and the junction held 5 bases outside the gene matches. CDR3: CASSGDRGRTTDTQYF. CDR3 DNA: TGCGCCAGCAGCGGGGACAGGGGGCGAACCACAGATACGCAGTATTTT. Variable domain in full (rest from reference TRBV5-1 and TRBJ2-3): KAGVTQTPRYLIKTRGQQVTLSCSPISGHRSVSWYQQTPGQGLQFLFEYFSETQRNKGNFPGRFSGRQFSNSRSEMNVSTLELGDSALYLCASSGDRGRTTDTQYFGPGTRLTVL.

This rearrangement joins TRBV2 to TRBJ2-1; D unresolved. CDR3 length: 16 residues. From germline, CDR1 is SNHLY and CDR2 FYNNEI. Trimming removed 2 bases at V and 3 bases at J, with 14 bases between. DNA of the CDR3: TGTGCCAGCAGTGAACTCGGTGGCCAAAACTACAATGAGCAGTTCTTC. Its protein is CASSELGGQNYNEQFF.

A note on this clone: One end of the junction varies from germline; a read error may be responsible. The V gene is TRBV6-1, the J gene TRBJ2-7; D is uncertain. The CDR3 contains 10 residues. Germline V gene sequence: CDR1 MNHNS, CDR2 SASEGT. The CDR3 nucleotides read TGTGCCAGCAGTGAAGAGGGCGCCGTCTTC. Translated, it gives CASSEEGAVF.

In its sample, this clone was seen once. This chain connects TRBV7-2 to TRBJ2-1, with no clear D. V was pared by 1 base and J by 4 bases, with 8 bases between. The length of the CDR3 is 14 residues. Germline V gene lookup returns CDR1 SGHTA and CDR2 FQGNSA. The CDR3 protein is CASSLGIAYNEQFF. The CDR3 coding sequence is TGTGCCAGCAGCTTAGGGATCGCTTACAATGAGCAGTTCTTC.

The rearrangement joins TRBV5-4 to TRBJ1-1; no reliable D call. The germline V gene has CDR1 SGHNT and CDR2 YYREEE (reference sequence). V was cut by 6 bases and J by 8 bases, with 23 bases left in between. The CDR3 loop spans 15 amino acids. This CDR3 is CASTPTGRTFSEAFF. The CDR3 nucleotides are TGTGCCAGCACCCCAACCGGACGCACTTTTTCGGAAGCTTTCTTT.